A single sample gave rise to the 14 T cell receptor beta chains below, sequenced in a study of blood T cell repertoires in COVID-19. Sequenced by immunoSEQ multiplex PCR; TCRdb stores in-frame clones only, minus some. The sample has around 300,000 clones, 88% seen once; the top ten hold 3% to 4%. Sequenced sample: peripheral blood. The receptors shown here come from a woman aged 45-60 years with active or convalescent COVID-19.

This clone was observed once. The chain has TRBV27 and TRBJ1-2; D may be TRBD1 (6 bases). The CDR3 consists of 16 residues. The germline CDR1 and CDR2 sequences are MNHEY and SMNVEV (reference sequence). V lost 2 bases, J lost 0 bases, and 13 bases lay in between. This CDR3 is CASSLTQGSANYGYTF. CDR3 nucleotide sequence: TGTGCCAGCAGTTTAACACAGGGTTCAGCTAACTATGGCTACACCTTC.

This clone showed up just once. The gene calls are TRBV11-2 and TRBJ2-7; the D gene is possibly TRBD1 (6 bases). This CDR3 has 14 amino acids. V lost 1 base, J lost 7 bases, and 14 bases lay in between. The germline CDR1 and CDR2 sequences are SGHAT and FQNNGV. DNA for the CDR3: TGTGCCAGCAGCTTAGGTTTGACCCAGGGGGAGCAGTACTTC. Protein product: CASSLGLTQGEQYF. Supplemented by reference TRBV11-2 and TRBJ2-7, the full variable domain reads EAGVAQSPRYKIIEKRQSVAFWCNPISGHATLYWYQQILGQGPKLLIQFQNNGVVDDSQLPKDRFSAERLKGVDSTLKIQPAKLEDSAVYLCASSLGLTQGEQYFGPGTRLTVT.

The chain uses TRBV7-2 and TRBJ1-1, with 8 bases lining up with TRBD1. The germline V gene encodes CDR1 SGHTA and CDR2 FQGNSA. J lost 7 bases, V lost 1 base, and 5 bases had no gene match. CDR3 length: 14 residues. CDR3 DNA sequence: TGTGCCAGCAGCTTAGGACAGGGGAGCGGTGAAGCTTTCTTT. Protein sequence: CASSLGQGSGEAFF.

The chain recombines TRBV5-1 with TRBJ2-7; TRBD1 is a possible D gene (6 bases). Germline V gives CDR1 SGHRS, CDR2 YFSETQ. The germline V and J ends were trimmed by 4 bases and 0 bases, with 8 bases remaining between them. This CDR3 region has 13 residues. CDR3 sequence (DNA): TGCGCCAGCAGCAGGACAGCCTCCTACGAGCAGTACTTC. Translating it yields CASSRTASYEQYF. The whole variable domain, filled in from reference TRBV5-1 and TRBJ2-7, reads KAGVTQTPRYLIKTRGQQVTLSCSPISGHRSVSWYQQTPGQGLQFLFEYFSETQRNKGNFPGRFSGRQFSNSRSEMNVSTLELGDSALYLCASSRTASYEQYFGPGTRLTVT.

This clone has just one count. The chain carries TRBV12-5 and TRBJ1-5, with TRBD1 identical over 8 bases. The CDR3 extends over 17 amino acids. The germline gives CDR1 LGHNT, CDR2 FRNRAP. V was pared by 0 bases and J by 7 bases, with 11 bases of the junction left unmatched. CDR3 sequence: CASGLVQGVGKSQPQHF. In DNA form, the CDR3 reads TGTGCTAGTGGTTTGGTACAGGGGGTAGGGAAAAGCCAGCCCCAGCATTTT.

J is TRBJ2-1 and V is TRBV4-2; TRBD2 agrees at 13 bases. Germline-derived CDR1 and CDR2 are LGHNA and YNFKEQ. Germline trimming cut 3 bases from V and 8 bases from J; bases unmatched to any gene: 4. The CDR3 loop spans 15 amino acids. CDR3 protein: CASSHGLAGADEQFF. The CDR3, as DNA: TGTGCCAGCAGCCACGGACTAGCGGGGGCGGATGAGCAGTTCTTC.

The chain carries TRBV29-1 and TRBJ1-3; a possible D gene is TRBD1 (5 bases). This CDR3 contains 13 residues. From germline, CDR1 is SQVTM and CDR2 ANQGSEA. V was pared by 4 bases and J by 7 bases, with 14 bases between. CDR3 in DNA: TGCAGCGTTGTGGGGGGGTGGCAGAACACCATATATTTT. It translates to CSVVGGWQNTIYF.

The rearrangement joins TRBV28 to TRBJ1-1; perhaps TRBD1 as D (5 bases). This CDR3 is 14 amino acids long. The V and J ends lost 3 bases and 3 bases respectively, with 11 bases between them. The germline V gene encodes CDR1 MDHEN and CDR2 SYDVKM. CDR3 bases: TGTGCCAGCAGTTTCCCTCGACAGTACACTGAAGCTTTCTTT. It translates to CASSFPRQYTEAFF.

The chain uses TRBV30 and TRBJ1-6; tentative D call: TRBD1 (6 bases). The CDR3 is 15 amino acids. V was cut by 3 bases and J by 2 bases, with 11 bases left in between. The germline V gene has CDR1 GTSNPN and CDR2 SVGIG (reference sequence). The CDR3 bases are TGTGCCTGGAGAGGGCAGGGGCCCTATAATTCACCCCTCCACTTT. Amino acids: CAWRGQGPYNSPLHF.

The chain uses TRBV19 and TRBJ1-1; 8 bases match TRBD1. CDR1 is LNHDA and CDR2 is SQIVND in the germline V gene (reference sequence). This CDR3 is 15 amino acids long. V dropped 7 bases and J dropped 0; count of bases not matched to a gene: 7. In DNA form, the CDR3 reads TGTGCCAGTATGTTAACAGGGGGGATGAACACTGAAGCTTTCTTT. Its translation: CASMLTGGMNTEAFF.

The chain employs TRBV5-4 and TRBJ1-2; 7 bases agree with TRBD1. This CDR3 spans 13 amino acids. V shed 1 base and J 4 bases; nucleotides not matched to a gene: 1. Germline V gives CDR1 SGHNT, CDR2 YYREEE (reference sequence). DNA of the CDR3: TGTGCCAGCAGCTTGCAGGGGGGCTATGGCTACACCTTC. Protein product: CASSLQGGYGYTF.

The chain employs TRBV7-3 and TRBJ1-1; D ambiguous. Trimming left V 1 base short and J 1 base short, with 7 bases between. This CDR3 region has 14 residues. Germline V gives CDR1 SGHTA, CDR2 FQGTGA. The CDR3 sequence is CASSLSSGNTEAFF. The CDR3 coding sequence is TGTGCCAGCAGCTTAAGTTCCGGGAACACTGAAGCTTTCTTT.

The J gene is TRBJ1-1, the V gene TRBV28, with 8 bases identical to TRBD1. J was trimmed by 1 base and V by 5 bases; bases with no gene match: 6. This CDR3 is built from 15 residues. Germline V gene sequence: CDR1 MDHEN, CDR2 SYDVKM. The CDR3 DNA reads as TGTGCCAGCAGTCCCTCCGGGACAGGGAACACTGAAGCTTTCTTT. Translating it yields CASSPSGTGNTEAFF.

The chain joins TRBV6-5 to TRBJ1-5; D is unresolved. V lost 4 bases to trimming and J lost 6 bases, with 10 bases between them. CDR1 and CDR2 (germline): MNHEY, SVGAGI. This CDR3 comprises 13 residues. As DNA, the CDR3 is TGTGCCAGCAGTTCCCGACTAGGTCAGCCCCAGCATTTT. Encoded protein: CASSSRLGQPQHF.